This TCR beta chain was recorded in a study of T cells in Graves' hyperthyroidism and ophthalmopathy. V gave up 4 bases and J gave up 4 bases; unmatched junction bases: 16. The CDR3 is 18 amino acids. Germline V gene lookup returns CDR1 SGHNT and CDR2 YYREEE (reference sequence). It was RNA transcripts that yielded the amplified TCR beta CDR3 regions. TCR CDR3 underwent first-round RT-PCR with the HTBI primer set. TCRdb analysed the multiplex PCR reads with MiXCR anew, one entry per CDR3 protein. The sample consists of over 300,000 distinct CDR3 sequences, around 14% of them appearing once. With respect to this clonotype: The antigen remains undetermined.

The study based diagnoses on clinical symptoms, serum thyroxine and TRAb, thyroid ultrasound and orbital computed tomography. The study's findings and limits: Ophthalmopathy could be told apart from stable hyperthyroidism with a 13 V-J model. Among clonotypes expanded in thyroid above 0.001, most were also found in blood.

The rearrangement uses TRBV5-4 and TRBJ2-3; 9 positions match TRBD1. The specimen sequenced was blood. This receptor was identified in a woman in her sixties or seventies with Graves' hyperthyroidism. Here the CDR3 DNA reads TGTGCCAGCAGCCCCCCGGGACAGGGAATGGGGGTTTCAGATACGCAGTATTTT. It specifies CASSPPGQGMGVSDTQYF.